The 24 T cell receptor beta chains below come from one sample, sequenced in a study of blood T cell repertoires in COVID-19. TCRdb keeps only in-frame clones here, not all; method: immunoSEQ multiplex PCR. The sample lists fewer than 130,000 clones, around three quarters occurring once. Sequencing was carried out using peripheral blood. These receptors originate from a woman aged 60-75 years with acute or convalescent COVID-19.

This clone was found a few times. This chain links TRBV5-5 with TRBJ1-5; D possibly corresponds to TRBD1 (5 bases). Per the germline V gene, CDR1 is SGHKS and CDR2 is YYEKEE (reference sequence). The CDR3 length is 15 residues. V lost 4 bases, J lost 7 bases, and 18 bases lay in between. The CDR3, as DNA: TGTGCCAGCAGCCCGGACGTAGGGGTCCGCCAGCCCCAGCATTTT. Amino acid sequence: CASSPDVGVRQPQHF.

This sequence joins TRBV4-2 and TRBJ1-2, with 9 bases lining up with TRBD1. The junction had 5 bases not matched to a gene; V was cut back by 2 bases and J by 4 bases. This CDR3 contains 15 residues. CDR1 and CDR2 from the germline V gene are LGHNA and YNFKEQ. CDR3 loop: CASSQKPGQGYGYTF. CDR3 nucleotide sequence: TGTGCCAGCAGCCAAAAACCGGGACAGGGCTATGGCTACACCTTC.

The chain couples TRBV30 to TRBJ1-3; D is ambiguous. V dropped 4 bases and J dropped 8 bases, with 15 bases sitting between them. Germline values: CDR1 GTSNPN, CDR2 SVGIG (reference sequence). The CDR3 is made up of 13 amino acids. DNA of the CDR3: TGTGCCTGGAAACTAACGGGTCCGGACACCATATATTTT. This codes for CAWKLTGPDTIYF.

The J gene is TRBJ1-2, the V gene TRBV11-2; 7 nucleotides line up with TRBD1. Germline CDR1 and CDR2: SGHAT and FQNNGV. There are 13 residues in the CDR3. V was clipped by 5 bases and J by 3 bases; unmatched bases: 3. CDR3 nucleotides: TGTGCCAGCAGCCCGGGGACAGACTATGGCTACACCTTC. Its translation: CASSPGTDYGYTF.

The CDR3 reads CASSLRTVTNTGELFF. For the CDR3, the DNA is TGTGCCAGCAGTTTACGGACAGTCACGAACACCGGGGAGCTGTTTTTT. The chain combines TRBV5-4 with TRBJ2-2; D may be TRBD1 (6 bases). Germline V gives CDR1 SGHNT, CDR2 YYREEE (reference sequence). V gave up 5 bases and J gave up 0 bases, with 14 bases separating them. The CDR3 loop spans 16 amino acids.

As for this clone: This specimen includes other DNA sequences encoding the same CDR3. The genes are TRBV6-1 and TRBJ1-5; D unresolved. The CDR3 runs to 14 residues. Germline V lookup: CDR1 MNHNS, CDR2 SASEGT. V was shortened by 2 bases and J by 2 bases, with 7 bases between the two germline ends. The CDR3: CASSESGRNQPQHF. The CDR3 DNA is TGTGCCAGCAGTGAATCTGGCCGCAATCAGCCCCAGCATTTT.

CDR3 sequence reads: CASSALYRQVPEKLFF. The CDR3 DNA reads as TGTGCCAGCAGTGCGCTCTACCGACAGGTTCCGGAAAAACTGTTTTTT. The chain links TRBV27 to TRBJ1-4, with D maybe TRBD1 (6 bases). The V end was cut by 5 bases, the J end by 8 bases, with 21 bases between. The CDR3 totals 16 residues. Germline CDR1 is MNHEY and CDR2 is SMNVEV (reference sequence).

The rearrangement uses TRBV7-2 and TRBJ2-7; 10 bases agree with TRBD2. V trimming: 7 bases; J trimming: 1 base; junction bases outside the gene matches: 7. Germline CDR1 is SGHTA and CDR2 is FQGNSA. This CDR3 has 15 amino acids. CDR3 amino acids: CASTISGGISYEQYF. The CDR3 region has the DNA TGTGCCAGCACGATTAGCGGGGGGATTTCCTACGAGCAGTACTTC.

This clone was counted only a few times. The chain couples TRBV28 to TRBJ1-2; unclear D gene. Germline CDR1 and CDR2: MDHEN and SYDVKM. V lost 9 bases and J 3 bases, leaving 17 bases between the germline ends. CDR3 length: 14 amino acids. The CDR3 loop is CASLGSGEHYGYTF. The DNA for the CDR3 is TGTGCCAGTCTGGGAAGCGGAGAGCACTATGGCTACACCTTC.

In DNA form, the CDR3 reads TGTGCCAGCAGCTTAGCGAGTGGCTCTGGAAACACCATATATTTT. This translates into CASSLASGSGNTIYF. The gene calls are TRBV7-9 and TRBJ1-3; D remains ambiguous. Germline V gene sequence: CDR1 SEHNR, CDR2 FQNEAQ (reference sequence). This CDR3 region has 15 residues. The V end lost 0 bases, the J end lost 0 bases, and 6 bases lay between the germline ends. Supplemented by reference TRBV7-9 and TRBJ1-3, the full variable domain reads DTGVSQNPRHKITKRGQNVTFRCDPISEHNRLYWYRQTLGQGPEFLTYFQNEAQLEKSRLLSDRFSAERPKGSFSTLEIQRTEQGDSAMYLCASSLASGSGNTIYFGEGSWLTVV.

The chain is built from TRBV18 and TRBJ1-2, with 7 nucleotides matching TRBD1. Germline CDR1 reads KGHSH; CDR2 reads LQKENI. The CDR3 length is 14 residues. Trimming took 0 bases from V and 2 from J; bases not matched to a gene: 0. The CDR3: CASSPPGQNYGYTF. In nucleotides, the CDR3 is TGTGCCAGCTCACCACCGGGACAGAACTATGGCTACACCTTC.

The chain employs TRBV3-1 (or the pseudogene TRBV3-2) and TRBJ1-3, with 7 bases lining up with TRBD1. The CDR3 totals 14 residues. Germline CDR1 is LGHDT and CDR2 is YNNKEL (reference sequence). V lost 4 bases, J lost 4 bases, and 4 bases stayed unmatched. The CDR3 is CASSPDRIGNTIYF. In DNA form, the CDR3 reads TGTGCCAGCAGCCCGGACAGGATAGGAAACACCATATATTTT.

The chain carries TRBV3-1 (or the pseudogene TRBV3-2) and TRBJ2-7, with 9 positions matching TRBD1. Trimming took 4 bases from V and 4 from J; bases not matched to a gene: 8. This CDR3 comprises 15 residues. The germline V gene has CDR1 LGHDT and CDR2 YNNKEL (reference sequence). Written as DNA, the CDR3 is TGTGCCAGCAGCCGAAATACAGGGGGCCTTTACGAGCAGTACTTC. This codes for CASSRNTGGLYEQYF.

CDR3 DNA: TGTGCCAGCTCACCCGGGGGACCAGAAACTAATTCACCCCTCCACTTT. Protein product: CASSPGGPETNSPLHF. The chain links TRBV18 to TRBJ1-6, with TRBD1 as a possible D gene (5 bases). The V gene lost 3 bases and the J gene lost 6 bases, with 15 bases spanning the gap. CDR1 is KGHSH and CDR2 is LQKENI in the germline V gene. CDR3 length equals 16 residues.

The V call is TRBV25-1, the J call TRBJ1-2, with 8 nucleotides matching TRBD1. V trimming: 6 bases; J trimming: 7 bases; junction bases outside the gene matches: 7. The germline V gene has CDR1 MGHDK and CDR2 SYGVNS. This CDR3 has 13 residues. The CDR3 loop reads CASSPPGTGGYTF. The DNA for the CDR3 is TGTGCCAGCAGCCCCCCCGGGACAGGTGGCTACACCTTC.

This sequence joins TRBV6-2 or TRBV6-3 and TRBJ2-7; possibly TRBD1 for D (7 bases). Germline V gene data show CDR1 as MNHEY and CDR2 as SVGEGT. The CDR3 extends over 14 amino acids. Deletions cut 2 bases from V and 6 bases from J, with 14 bases between. CDR3 loop: CASSYPYRGLEQYF. The CDR3 nucleotides read TGTGCCAGCAGTTACCCTTACAGGGGACTCGAGCAGTACTTC.

The genes are TRBV29-1 and TRBJ2-7; TRBD1 matches 8 bases. In germline, CDR1 is SQVTM, CDR2 ANQGSEA. The ends lost 4 bases at V and 5 bases at J; junction bases unmatched: 7. This CDR3 spans 13 amino acids. The DNA for the CDR3 is TGCAGCGTTGGGACAGGGATTAAGGACGAGCAGTACTTC. It translates to CSVGTGIKDEQYF.

V usage is TRBV29-1 and J usage is TRBJ1-2, with 7 bases that match TRBD1. Germline V gene data show CDR1 as SQVTM and CDR2 as ANQGSEA. V was pared by 3 bases and J by 10 bases, with 2 bases of the junction left unmatched. This CDR3 is built from 10 residues. In DNA form, the CDR3 reads TGCAGCGTTGAGACAGGGCTCTACACCTTC. It is translated as CSVETGLYTF.

The genes are TRBV24-1 and TRBJ1-1; D may be TRBD1 (5 bases). Trimming left V 7 bases short and J 1 base short, with 9 bases between. The CDR3 is 13 amino acids. Germline-derived CDR1 and CDR2 are KGHDR and SFDVKD. CDR3 loop: CATRGRGNTEAFF. As DNA, the CDR3 is TGTGCCACCAGGGGGAGGGGGAACACTGAAGCTTTCTTT.

In nucleotides, the CDR3 is TGCGCCAGCAGCTTGGAACAGTCCCAAGAGACCCAGTACTTC. Its protein is CASSLEQSQETQYF. V usage is TRBV5-1 and J usage is TRBJ2-5; unclear D gene. This CDR3 contains 14 residues. Germline V gives CDR1 SGHRS, CDR2 YFSETQ. Trimming removed 0 bases at V and 1 base at J, with 7 bases between. The full variable domain, rest sourced from reference TRBV5-1 and TRBJ2-5, is KAGVTQTPRYLIKTRGQQVTLSCSPISGHRSVSWYQQTPGQGLQFLFEYFSETQRNKGNFPGRFSGRQFSNSRSEMNVSTLELGDSALYLCASSLEQSQETQYFGPGTRLLVL.

The table lists this clone with a few counts. The gene calls are TRBV9 and TRBJ1-1; a weak D match, TRBD1 (6 bases). Germline CDR1 and CDR2: SGDLS and YYNGEE. Trimming pared 3 bases from V and 1 base from J, leaving 10 bases between. This CDR3 is 14 amino acids long. The CDR3 DNA follows: TGTGCCAGCAGCGCTTACAGGGCGAACACTGAAGCTTTCTTT. Its protein product is CASSAYRANTEAFF.

The chain employs TRBV19 and TRBJ1-5; D gene ambiguous. This CDR3 spans 14 amino acids. Trimming took off 6 bases at V and 2 bases at J, with 11 bases between the two ends. The V gene's germline CDR1 is LNHDA and CDR2 SQIVND (reference sequence). CDR3 DNA sequence: TGTGCCAGTAGGGGGAGTAGTGGCAATCAGCCCCAGCATTTT. Amino acids: CASRGSSGNQPQHF.

This chain connects TRBV5-1 to TRBJ1-1, with 8 nucleotides matching TRBD1. Germline lookup yields CDR1 SGHRS and CDR2 YFSETQ. The CDR3 totals 13 residues. V shed 2 bases, J shed 5 bases, and the junction held 2 bases outside the gene matches. CDR3 bases: TGCGCCAGCAGCTTCACAGGGGGAACTGAAGCTTTCTTT. Protein sequence: CASSFTGGTEAFF.

J is TRBJ2-1 and V is TRBV6-5; possible D gene TRBD2, 6 bases. The CDR3 has 14 residues. V lost 7 bases, J lost 2 bases, and 12 bases lay in between. The germline V gene has CDR1 MNHEY and CDR2 SVGAGI. CDR3 residues: CASTGGVAYNEQFF. The CDR3 bases are TGTGCCAGCACCGGGGGAGTGGCCTACAATGAGCAGTTCTTC.